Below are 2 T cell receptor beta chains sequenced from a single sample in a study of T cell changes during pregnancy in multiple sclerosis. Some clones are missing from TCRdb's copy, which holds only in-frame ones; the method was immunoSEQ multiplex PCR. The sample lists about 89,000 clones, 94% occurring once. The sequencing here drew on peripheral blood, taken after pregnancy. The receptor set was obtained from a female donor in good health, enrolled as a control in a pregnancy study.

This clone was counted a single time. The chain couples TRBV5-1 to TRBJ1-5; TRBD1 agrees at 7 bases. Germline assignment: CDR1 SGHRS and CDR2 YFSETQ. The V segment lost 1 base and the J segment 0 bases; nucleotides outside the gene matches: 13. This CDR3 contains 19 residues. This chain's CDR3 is CASSLKPGQLNYSNQPQHF. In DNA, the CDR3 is TGCGCCAGCAGCTTGAAACCGGGACAGTTGAATTATAGCAATCAGCCCCAGCATTTT.

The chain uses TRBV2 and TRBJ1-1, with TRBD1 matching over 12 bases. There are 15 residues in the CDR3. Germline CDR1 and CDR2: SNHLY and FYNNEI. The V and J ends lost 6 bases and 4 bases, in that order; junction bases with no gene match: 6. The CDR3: CASSRDRGRITEAFF. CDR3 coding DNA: TGTGCCAGCAGCCGGGACAGGGGGCGGATCACTGAAGCTTTCTTT.